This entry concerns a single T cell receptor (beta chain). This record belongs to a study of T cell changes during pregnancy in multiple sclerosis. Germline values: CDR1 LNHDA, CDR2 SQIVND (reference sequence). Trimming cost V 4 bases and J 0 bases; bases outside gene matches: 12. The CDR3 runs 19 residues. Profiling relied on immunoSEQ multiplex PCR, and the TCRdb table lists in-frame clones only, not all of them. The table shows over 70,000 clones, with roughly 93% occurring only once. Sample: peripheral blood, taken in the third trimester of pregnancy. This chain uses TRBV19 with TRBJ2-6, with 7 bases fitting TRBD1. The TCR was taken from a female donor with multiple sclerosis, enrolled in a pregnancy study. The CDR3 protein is CASSKALAGGISGANVLTF. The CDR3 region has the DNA TGTGCCAGTAGTAAGGCCCTTGCAGGGGGTATCTCTGGGGCCAACGTCCTGACTTTC.